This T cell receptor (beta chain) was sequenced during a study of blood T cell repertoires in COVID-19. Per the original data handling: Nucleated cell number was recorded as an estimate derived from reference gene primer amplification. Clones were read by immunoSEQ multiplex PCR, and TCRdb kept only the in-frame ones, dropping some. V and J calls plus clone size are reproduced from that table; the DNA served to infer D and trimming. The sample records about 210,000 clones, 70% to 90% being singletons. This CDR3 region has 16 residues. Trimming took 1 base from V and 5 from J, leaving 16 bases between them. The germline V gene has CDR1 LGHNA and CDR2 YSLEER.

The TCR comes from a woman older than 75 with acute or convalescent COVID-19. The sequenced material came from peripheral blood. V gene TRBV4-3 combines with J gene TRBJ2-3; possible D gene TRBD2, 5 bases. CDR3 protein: CASSQVVGRAGDTQYF. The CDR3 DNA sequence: TGCGCCAGCAGCCAAGTGGTAGGGCGGGCGGGAGATACGCAGTATTTT.